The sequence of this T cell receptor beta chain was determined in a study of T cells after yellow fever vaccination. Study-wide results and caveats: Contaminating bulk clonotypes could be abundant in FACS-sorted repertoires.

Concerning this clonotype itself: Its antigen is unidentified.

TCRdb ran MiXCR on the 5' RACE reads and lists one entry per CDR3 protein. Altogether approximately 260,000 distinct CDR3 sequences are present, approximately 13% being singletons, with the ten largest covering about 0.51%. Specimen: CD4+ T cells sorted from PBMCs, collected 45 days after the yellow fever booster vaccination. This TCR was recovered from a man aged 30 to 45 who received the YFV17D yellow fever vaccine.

The CDR3, as DNA: TGCAGCGTTGACGTGACCACCGGGGAGCTGTTTTTT. Its translation is CSVDVTTGELFF. The rearrangement links TRBV29-1 to TRBJ2-2; no reliable D call. Trimming left V 3 bases short and J 4 bases short, with 6 bases between. Germline values: CDR1 SQVTM, CDR2 ANQGSEA. This CDR3 comprises 12 residues.